The following is a TCR beta chain sequence with its context. Its binding antigen is unknown. The record has no base qualities; no much larger clone is one base away. The method was the immunoSEQ multiplex PCR assay. The multiplex PCR relied on a mix of 60 forward primers for TCR Vbeta segments and 13 reverse primers for TCR Jbeta segments. A multiplex PCR assay on genomic DNA amplified the CDR3 region of rearranged TCR beta genes. On the Illumina HiSeq System, the amplified TCR beta libraries were sequenced as 87-base-pair reads. The paper's data handling went like this. In a later analysis, approximately 74 million unique TCR beta chains were counted across the 500 to 850 repertoires, and approximately 9.9 million of these chains were shared by at least two donors. A nearest-neighbor algorithm error-corrected the raw reads and collapsed the reads into unique sequences, merging closely related sequences to remove PCR and sequencing errors. To assign V, D and J gene segments, CDR3 sequences were aligned to IMGT reference sequences. For a sequence to be retained, a match of at least six nucleotides to both a V gene segment and a J gene segment was required. A rearrangement counted as productive if the CDR3 had no stop codons and remained in frame with V and J, and every other rearrangement counted as non-productive. CDR3 was defined by IMGT convention, running from the second conserved V-encoded cysteine to the conserved J-encoded phenylalanine. The earlier analysis of about 610 of the donors excluded sequences that lacked an unambiguous match to a single V gene segment. An earlier analysis of under 750 of the donors called V segments functional above 56.7% productive rearrangements and segregating when the between-donor standard deviation exceeded 5%. A statistical classification framework was developed to diagnose cytomegalovirus status using the catalog of TCR beta chain sequences. In a later analysis, TCR nucleotide sequences were compared against IMGT/GENE-DB human TR gene sequences so that V and J genes could be assigned. In a later analysis, CDR3 sequences and most-parsimonious VDJ recombination scenarios were assigned using the TCRdist pipeline. A later analysis defined each TCR beta chain by its CDR3 amino acid sequence plus V-gene family, and excluded reads lacking a unique V-gene family. As a way to deal with suspected cross-contamination and a sequencing artifact, a later analysis dropped 450 to 700 nucleotide sequences that were highly shared and had low generation probability. For each public chain, a later analysis derived a clonal expansion index from normalized ranks of inferred template counts within each repertoire. Generation probabilities in a later analysis came from a VDJ recombination model fitted to out-of-frame rearrangements, and those results were checked against IGoR. In a later analysis, TCR-TCR, TCR-HLA and TCR-CMV co-occurrence was scored with hypergeometric tests, and a repertoire-size bias correction was applied to TCR pairs. False discovery rates were estimated in a later analysis by permuting HLA or CMV assignments 20 times. In a later analysis, co-occurring TCRs were grouped with DBSCAN, and TCRdist sequence similarity was added when clustering was performed within HLA-allele-positive subsets. For co-occurrence clustering, repertoires with fewer than 30,000 or more than 120,000 public chains were excluded, along with several repertoires with anomalous nucleotide sharing. In its TCRdb copy, this immuneACCESS table keeps in-frame sequences only and misses some clones. Where compared with another copy, unresolved V genes explain less than half of these, and the others have no known cause. V and J calls and clone size are given by that table; D and trimming were obtained from the DNA. This sample gives around 99,000 clones in total; over 75% of them show up just once. The ten largest account for roughly 3% of the sample.

The entry originates in a study of cytomegalovirus exposure and HLA in healthy donors (dated by TCRdb to 2016 to 2017). Context from the whole study: An earlier analysis of 587 of the donors reported 276 Gb of sequence data and 117 million unique TCR beta sequences obtained from 150 million to 200 million T cells. About 330 gigabases of sequencing data and around 80 million unique TCR sequences made up an early release that covered 500 to 650 HLA-typed donors. Of the 350 to 450 genotyped donors, 65% to 90% were placed in the genetic ancestry cluster associated with self-reported Caucasian donors. The aim of the study was to test whether cataloging public T cell receptors could identify signatures of past pathogen exposure. Using immunosequencing, the study profiled T cell repertoires from 500 to 800 subjects and related those repertoires to cytomegalovirus serostatus. Along with the approximately 670-subject first cohort, a separate validation cohort of some 130 different subjects was used. To predict cytomegalovirus infection status, the study combined high-throughput TCR immunosequencing, statistical association of individual TCRs with disease status, and machine learning. To study patterns of TCR occurrence, a later analysis re-analyzed previously published TCR beta repertoires from 600 to 750 donors and added high-resolution HLA genotyping. Rather than using new phenotypic data, the later analysis identified candidate immune exposures from TCR beta sequences and from how often those sequences occurred across donors. In an earlier analysis of several hundred of the donors, high-throughput TCR beta sequencing was used to judge whether each TCR beta V gene segment behaved as functional or pseudogenic. Donor age, sex, ethnicity and CMV serostatus were compiled together with the repertoire data. A later genetic analysis used genome-wide SNP genotypes for about three fifths of the 666 donors, treating that subset as a discovery cohort. Every discovery cohort repertoire had been produced on one sequencing platform. HLA typing included class I and class II loci at four-digit resolution. Typing coverage differed by locus: A, B, C, DRB1 and DQB1 were typed in roughly 620-630 donors, DQA1 in 522, DPA1 in over 600, and DPB1 in 450 to 490. Roughly five DR-DQ haplotypes were handled as single units for association and clustering because linkage in the cohort was strong. On average, 235,054 unique TCR beta nucleotide sequences were sequenced per donor among 300 to 500 genotyped donors of the cohort, with roughly a sixth of those sequences being non-productive.

The CDR3 runs 14 residues from the cysteine to the phenylalanine. The entry retains the CDR3 DNA only, 42 bases that are in frame from base 1. The germline V and J ends show losses of 2 bases and 7 bases respectively, and no gene match explains 4 bases of the junction. The CDR1 and CDR2 encoded by the germline V gene are SGHTA and FQGTGA. The cohort was made up of around 720 healthy bone marrow donors. At the time of sampling, all cohort members were nominally healthy, though unrecorded immune exposures were likely present. The donor was CMV seronegative and was included in the group of around 320 seronegative cohort members. A peripheral blood sample was provided by each donor, and peripheral blood mononuclear cells were used for TCR beta sequencing. The Qiagen DNeasy Blood Extraction Kit was used to extract genomic DNA from the blood cell samples. Overall study outcomes, separate from this receptor: Because counts were too low, more than 15 rarely observed V segments, including chromosome 9 orphons, were left out of the earlier analysis of 587 of the donors. Most TCR sequences were seen in very few donors, while some public TCRs were found in many individuals. In a later analysis, HLA-associated TCR beta chains showed more clonal expansion and lower generation probabilities than non-associated chains that were equally common. A further reported finding was that TCR beta sequences accurately predicted the HLA-A and HLA-B alleles for most subjects in the first cohort. The presence/absence analyses assumed that sequencing depth was roughly uniform across donors, and that assumption may not be true. Linkage disequilibrium might explain the correlated functional status among segregating V segments, but an unknown experimental factor could not be excluded. In this cohort, only TCR beta chains were sequenced, and detectable features were limited by the absence of alpha or paired-chain data. In the study, some 160 TCR beta chains were listed as associated with cytomegalovirus. V-gene and J-gene trimming of TCR beta chains was associated with a missense DCLRE1C variant in a later genetic analysis, and the association was replicated in an independent cohort. Assigning TCR associations to individual alleles was difficult when HLA alleles, especially DR and DQ, strongly co-occurred. According to the authors, the approach could potentially be generalized to other disease states and immunological phenotypes. The only immune exposure information available for the cohort was CMV serostatus. In vitro tests confirmed that a few of the cytomegalovirus-associated TCR beta chains recognize cytomegalovirus antigens. Most CMV-associated TCR beta chains appeared to be HLA-restricted in a later analysis, and the HLA associations seemed to be driven largely by CMV exposure. Some IMGT-functional V segments, including TRBV6-2 and TRBV6-3, could not be told apart with the 87-base-pair reads, so those segments were excluded. Because HLA typing was unavailable for some donors at each locus, only the typed subset was used in association tests. In a later genetic analysis, fewer N-insertions in productive TCRs were reported among donors in an Asian-associated ancestry cluster than the approximately 710-donor mean. In an earlier analysis of around 500 of the donors, most TCR beta V segments appeared in productive rearrangements about 87% or about 30% of the time, broadly matching IMGT annotations. Cytomegalovirus status was reported to be diagnosed by the classifier with high specificity and sensitivity in both the original and validation cohorts. The sequencing pipeline was judged likely to have produced a cluster of highly shared sequence variants as a technical artifact. In a later analysis, TCR association rates were found to vary across HLA loci, with the most associated TCRs seen for DRB1 alleles and the fewest for HLA-C alleles. Several of the top co-occurrence clusters appeared to be linked to parvovirus B19, influenza, CMV and Epstein-Barr virus, according to a later analysis. A later analysis associated 15,000 to 20,000 TCR beta sequences with specific HLA alleles at a false discovery rate of 0.05.

Sequencing was carried out using PBMCs. The V and J segments used are TRBV7-3 and TRBJ2-1; 8 nucleotides in the junction match TRBD2. The source of this sequence is a man between 40 and 49 years old in good health and CMV-seronegative. The bases are TGTGCCAGCAGCTTAGCGGGGGGTAGAAATGAGCAGTTCTTC. The translation is CASSLAGGRNEQFF.